Each of the 18 T cell receptor beta chains below was sequenced from the same sample in a study of post-analysis software for immune sequencing data. General study findings and limits: Comparison of patients with controls showed about 5 TRBV segments more frequent in patients, TRBV5-6, TRBV5-1 and TRBV20-1 among them.

TCR beta cDNA libraries included unique molecular identifiers. A single record per CDR3 protein comes from TCRdb applying MiXCR to the PCR reads. The sample shows 800,000 to 950,000 distinct CDR3 sequences, 53% of them seen only once. Antigen specificity for these receptors is unknown. The sample consisted of blood. These TCRs come from a girl aged 5-17 years with multiple sclerosis.

This clonotype was observed a single time. The chain combines TRBV5-1 with TRBJ2-7; the match to TRBD2 covers 7 bases. CDR3 size: 15 residues. V lost 7 bases and J lost 0; bases outside the gene matches: 10. Germline CDR1 reads SGHRS; CDR2 reads YFSETQ. CDR3 loop: CASSKVGGSSYEQYF. The CDR3 nucleotides are TGCGCCAGCTCGAAGGTCGGCGGGAGCTCCTACGAGCAGTACTTC.

The chain couples TRBV6-1 to TRBJ1-5; D unclear. The germline V gene has CDR1 MNHNS and CDR2 SASEGT. This CDR3 has 15 amino acids. Trimming pared 8 bases from V and 0 bases from J, leaving 14 bases between. CDR3 region: CASRREDYSNQPQHF. As DNA, the CDR3 is TGTGCCAGCCGTCGGGAGGATTATAGCAATCAGCCCCAGCATTTT.

The J gene is TRBJ2-5, the V gene TRBV6-5; D tentatively reads TRBD1 or TRBD2 (5 bases each). The length of the CDR3 is 15 residues. Germline values: CDR1 MNHEY, CDR2 SVGAGI. The V gene lost 0 bases and the J gene lost 11 bases, with 19 bases spanning the gap. CDR3 sequence (DNA): TGTGCCAGCAGTTACTCGAAAGCCGGGTTGGGGGAGCAGTACTTC. This gives the protein CASSYSKAGLGEQYF.

The chain joins TRBV12-3 or TRBV12-4 to TRBJ2-3; 14 bases are shared with TRBD2. After removal of 6 bases from V and 5 bases from J, the junction contained 13 bases not matched to a gene. The CDR3 length is 18 residues. The CDR3 DNA sequence: TGTGCCAGCAGCAGCAACCGACTAGCGGGAGGGGGGGGAGATACGCAGTATTTT. It codes for CASSSNRLAGGGGDTQYF.

V and J are TRBV12-3 or TRBV12-4 and TRBJ2-5; D is ambiguous. V was clipped by 5 bases and J by 4 bases, with 11 bases between them. The CDR3 length is 13 residues. CDR3: CASSTPGSETQYF. As DNA, the CDR3 is TGTGCCAGCAGTACACCCGGGTCAGAGACCCAGTACTTC.

The rearrangement links TRBV20-1 to TRBJ2-5, with D hard to call. This CDR3 is 13 amino acids long. The germline V and J ends were trimmed by 0 bases and 4 bases, with 9 bases remaining between them. Germline CDR1 DFQATT, CDR2 SNEGSKA (reference sequence). CDR3 nucleotide sequence: TGCAGTGCTAGAGATGGGGTTTTAGAGACCCAGTACTTC. Amino acids: CSARDGVLETQYF.

A note on this clonotype: At one end the junction does not follow the germline gene, possibly because of a read error. The rearrangement uses TRBV6-5 and TRBJ1-6; TRBD1 agrees at 8 bases. In germline, CDR1 is MNHEY, CDR2 SVGAGI. The CDR3 is 14 residues long. The CDR3 DNA follows: TGTGCCGGCAGCCGGACAGGGAGGTATTCACCCCTCCACTTT. Protein sequence: CAGSRTGRYSPLHF.

The CDR3 bases are TGTGCCAGCAAGGGGGGCGCAGGGACAGCTAACTATGGCTACACCTTC. This translates into CASKGGAGTANYGYTF. The rearrangement joins TRBV5-6 to TRBJ1-2; the match to TRBD1 covers 7 bases. Losses at the gene ends were 6 bases for V and 0 bases for J; bases not matched to a gene: 11. The CDR3 is made up of 16 amino acids. Germline CDR1 is SGHDT and CDR2 is YYEEEE.

This chain links TRBV5-1 with TRBJ1-2; the D is unclear. The germline V gene encodes CDR1 SGHRS and CDR2 YFSETQ. V lost 4 bases to trimming and J lost 8 bases, with 15 bases between them. The CDR3 extends over 13 amino acids. CDR3 amino acids: CASSPLESGGYTF. Here the CDR3 DNA reads TGCGCCAGCAGCCCGCTAGAATCCGGAGGCTACACCTTC.

The CDR3 protein is CASDSGELRETQYF. The CDR3 DNA follows: TGTGCCAGCGATTCGGGAGAATTGAGAGAGACCCAGTACTTC. The genes are TRBV12-3 or TRBV12-4 and TRBJ2-5; possible D gene TRBD2, 6 bases. V was clipped by 8 bases and J by 4 bases, with 17 bases between them. The CDR3 length is 14 residues.

Only one count was recorded for this clonotype. V and J are TRBV10-3 and TRBJ2-1; D is unresolved. Trimming removed 4 bases from V and 3 bases from J, with 10 bases in between. CDR3 length equals 14 residues. The germline V gene encodes CDR1 ENHRY and CDR2 SYGVKD. CDR3: CAISVTDRYNEQFF. The CDR3 DNA reads as TGTGCCATCAGTGTAACGGACCGCTACAATGAGCAGTTCTTC.

This clonotype was seen a handful of times. The chain uses TRBV5-1 and TRBJ2-3; D is uncertain. V lost 2 bases to trimming and J lost 1 base, with 8 bases between them. This CDR3 region has 14 residues. Germline V lookup: CDR1 SGHRS, CDR2 YFSETQ. CDR3 sequence: CASSFLIRTDTQYF. The CDR3 coding sequence is TGCGCCAGCAGCTTCCTCATACGCACAGATACGCAGTATTTT.

The chain has TRBV20-1 and TRBJ2-1; possibly TRBD2 for D (5 bases). V was pared by 0 bases and J by 6 bases, with 12 bases between. The CDR3 spans 14 residues. From germline, CDR1 is DFQATT and CDR2 SNEGSKA (reference sequence). CDR3 nucleotide sequence: TGCAGTGCTAGAGATCCGATTAGCGTCAATGAGCAGTTCTTC. This codes for CSARDPISVNEQFF.

Turning to this clonotype: A read error may produce the germline difference seen at one junction end. This sequence joins TRBV5-1 and TRBJ2-1; 8 bases fit TRBD2. Germline CDR1 is SGHRS and CDR2 is YFSETQ. The CDR3 has 16 amino acids. The CDR3 DNA reads as TGCGCCAGCAGCTCCGGGGGGGGAATCTTCTACAGTGAGCAGTTCTTC. Its translation: CASSSGGGIFYSEQFF. Together with reference TRBV5-1 and TRBJ2-1, the CDR3 gives the full variable domain: KAGVTQTPRYLIKTRGQQVTLSCSPISGHRSVSWYQQTPGQGLQFLFEYFSETQRNKGNFPGRFSGRQFSNSRSEMNVSTLELGDSALYLCASSSGGGIFYSEQFFGPGTRLTVL.

There are a few counts of this clonotype. The V and J genes are TRBV4-2 and TRBJ2-5, with 10 bases lining up with TRBD2. This CDR3 spans 19 amino acids. V lost 0 bases and J lost 5; bases outside the gene matches: 15. Looked up from germline, CDR1 is LGHNA and CDR2 is YNFKEQ. The CDR3 loop reads CASSQDIGSGRLLSETQYF. CDR3 sequence (DNA): TGTGCCAGCAGCCAAGATATCGGTAGCGGGAGGCTTTTATCGGAGACCCAGTACTTC.

This clonotype was counted a few times. The V gene is TRBV5-6, the J gene TRBJ2-3, with D possibly called TRBD1 or TRBD2 (5 bases each). CDR3 length equals 13 residues. Between the trimmed V and J ends, which lost 6 bases and 4 bases, there was a span of 12 bases. Germline assignment: CDR1 SGHDT and CDR2 YYEEEE. CDR3 nucleotides: TGTGCCAGCACTCTTTCGGGGCCAGATACGCAGTATTTT. This translates into CASTLSGPDTQYF.

The gene calls are TRBV5-1 and TRBJ1-1; no clear D. Germline-derived CDR1 and CDR2 are SGHRS and YFSETQ. The CDR3 is made up of 15 amino acids. Deletions cut 0 bases from V and 1 base from J, with 10 bases between. The CDR3 here is CASSLVGGENTEAFF. CDR3 DNA: TGCGCCAGCAGCTTGGTGGGTGGGGAGAACACTGAAGCTTTCTTT.

This clonotype was seen a few times. CDR3 nucleotide sequence: TGTGCCAGCAGTGAACCGGGACAGGGTAGGAACGGCTACACCTTC. This encodes CASSEPGQGRNGYTF. The chain is built from TRBV6-1 and TRBJ1-2; 9 nucleotides align to TRBD1. Germline V lookup: CDR1 MNHNS, CDR2 SASEGT. The CDR3 contains 15 residues. V dropped 2 bases and J dropped 8; count of bases not matched to a gene: 9.